These 4 T cell receptor beta chains share one sample of origin, sequenced in a study of T cell responses to AZD1222 COVID-19 vaccine. TCRdb keeps only in-frame clones here, not all; method: immunoSEQ multiplex PCR. Among 100,000 to 150,000 clones listed, around 87% were seen once. Sequenced material: peripheral blood, taken on day 0 of AZD1222 vaccination. These receptors were taken from an adult in good health.

The chain combines TRBV4-2 with TRBJ1-4, with 11 bases that match TRBD1. The CDR3 spans 15 residues. V lost 5 bases and J lost 5; bases outside the gene matches: 4. CDR1 is LGHNA and CDR2 is YNFKEQ in the germline V gene. CDR3 in DNA: TGTGCCAGCAGCGTGGACAGGGGGCAGAATGAAAAACTGTTTTTT. It translates to CASSVDRGQNEKLFF.

Points on this clone: Other DNA sequences in the sample encode the same CDR3. The gene calls are TRBV12-3 or TRBV12-4 and TRBJ2-7; D unresolved. This CDR3 region has 11 residues. Trimming shortened V by 1 base and J by 6 bases, and 4 bases separated the two germline ends. The CDR3 loop is CASSLVSEQYF. The CDR3 nucleotides are TGTGCCAGCAGTTTAGTCTCCGAGCAGTACTTC.

The chain links TRBV14 to TRBJ2-7, with D uncertain. The length of the CDR3 is 14 residues. Germline V gene data show CDR1 as SGHDN and CDR2 as FVKESK. Trimming pared 1 base from V and 2 bases from J, leaving 9 bases between. CDR3 region: CASSQAARTYEQYF. The CDR3 bases are TGTGCCAGCAGCCAAGCGGCCAGAACCTACGAGCAGTACTTC.

DNA of the CDR3: TGTGCCAGCAGCCAACCGAACGCGGGGGCCTACGAGCAGTACTTC. This encodes CASSQPNAGAYEQYF. This chain connects TRBV28 to TRBJ2-7; 7 bases match TRBD2. This CDR3 has 15 amino acids. CDR1 and CDR2 from the germline V gene are MDHEN and SYDVKM. Germline trimming cut 6 bases from V and 2 bases from J; bases unmatched to any gene: 10.